Listed here are 7 T cell receptor beta chains from one sample, sequenced in a study of shared clonotypes between healthy human individuals. Only in-frame clones appear in the TCRdb table, and some are missing; sequencing was by immunoSEQ multiplex PCR. This table has some 510,000 clones, around 74% appearing once. Specimen: PBMCs. These receptors came from a woman between 40 and 50 years old in good health. Some clones in this sample may be carry-over from other donors' samples.

V usage is TRBV11-3 and J usage is TRBJ2-5, with 7 bases lining up with TRBD1. Germline V gene data show CDR1 as SGHNT and CDR2 as YENEEA. The trim removed 5 bases at V and 5 bases at J, leaving 14 bases unmatched. CDR3 size: 16 residues. The chain's CDR3 is CASSERGAGGAETQYF. The CDR3 DNA follows: TGTGCCAGCAGCGAGAGAGGGGCAGGGGGTGCCGAGACCCAGTACTTC. The entire variable domain, with the rest obtained from reference TRBV11-3 and TRBJ2-5, is as follows: EAGVVQSPRYKIIEKKQPVAFWCNPISGHNTLYWYLQNLGQGPELLIRYENEEAVDDSQLPKDRFSAERLKGVDSTLKIQPAELGDSAVYLCASSERGAGGAETQYFGPGTRLLVL.

About this clone itself: This same CDR3 is encoded by further DNA sequences in the sample. The V and J genes are TRBV18 and TRBJ2-1, with D possibly being TRBD2 (5 bases). Germline V gives CDR1 KGHSH, CDR2 LQKENI. The V end was cut by 3 bases, the J end by 10 bases, with 10 bases between. This CDR3 has 12 amino acids. CDR3 nucleotides: TGTGCCAGCTCACCCGGCAGAGGGGAGCAGTTCTTC. Its translation: CASSPGRGEQFF.

This clone was detected once. This sequence joins TRBV28 and TRBJ2-5; TRBD2 matches at 9 bases. Trimming at V came to 7 bases and at J to 7 bases, leaving 4 bases not matched to a gene. Germline V gene lookup returns CDR1 MDHEN and CDR2 SYDVKM. There are 12 residues in the CDR3. CDR3 in DNA: TGTGCCAGCAATAGCGGGAGAGGGACCCAGTACTTC. This gives the protein CASNSGRGTQYF.

The J gene is TRBJ1-2, the V gene TRBV5-1; no definite D call. CDR3 length: 14 amino acids. Germline V gene sequence: CDR1 SGHRS, CDR2 YFSETQ. V was shortened by 0 bases and J by 3 bases, with 9 bases between the two germline ends. The DNA for the CDR3 is TGCGCCAGCAGCTTGGCCGGGTCGGACTATGGCTACACCTTC. It is translated as CASSLAGSDYGYTF.

This clone was seen just once. This chain links TRBV27 with TRBJ2-1; 12 positions match TRBD2. The junction had 4 bases not matched to a gene; V was cut back by 2 bases and J by 8 bases. Germline V gives CDR1 MNHEY, CDR2 SMNVEV (reference sequence). This CDR3 is built from 15 residues. The CDR3 region is CASSLRLAGVDEQFF. Written as DNA, the CDR3 is TGTGCCAGCAGTTTAAGACTAGCGGGAGTCGATGAGCAGTTCTTC.

CDR3 amino acids: CASSRYWEPPSEQYF. For the CDR3, the DNA is TGTGCCAGCAGCCGATACTGGGAACCGCCCAGCGAGCAGTACTTC. This sequence joins TRBV7-2 and TRBJ2-7; no reliable D call. Trimming left V 5 bases short and J 6 bases short, with 20 bases between. The CDR3 has 15 amino acids. Germline V lookup: CDR1 SGHTA, CDR2 FQGNSA. The full variable domain, rest sourced from reference TRBV7-2 and TRBJ2-7, is GAGVSQSPSNKVTEKGKDVELRCDPISGHTALYWYRQSLGQGLEFLIYFQGNSAPDKSGLPSDRFSAERTGGSVSTLTIQRTQQEDSAVYLCASSRYWEPPSEQYFGPGTRLTVT.

The chain couples TRBV9 to TRBJ2-7, with 7 bases fitting TRBD2. Germline V gene lookup returns CDR1 SGDLS and CDR2 YYNGEE. The trim removed 0 bases at V and 3 bases at J, leaving 3 bases unmatched. This CDR3 has 14 residues. CDR3 nucleotide sequence: TGTGCCAGCAGCGTAGGACTAGCCAACTACGAGCAGTACTTC. Protein: CASSVGLANYEQYF.